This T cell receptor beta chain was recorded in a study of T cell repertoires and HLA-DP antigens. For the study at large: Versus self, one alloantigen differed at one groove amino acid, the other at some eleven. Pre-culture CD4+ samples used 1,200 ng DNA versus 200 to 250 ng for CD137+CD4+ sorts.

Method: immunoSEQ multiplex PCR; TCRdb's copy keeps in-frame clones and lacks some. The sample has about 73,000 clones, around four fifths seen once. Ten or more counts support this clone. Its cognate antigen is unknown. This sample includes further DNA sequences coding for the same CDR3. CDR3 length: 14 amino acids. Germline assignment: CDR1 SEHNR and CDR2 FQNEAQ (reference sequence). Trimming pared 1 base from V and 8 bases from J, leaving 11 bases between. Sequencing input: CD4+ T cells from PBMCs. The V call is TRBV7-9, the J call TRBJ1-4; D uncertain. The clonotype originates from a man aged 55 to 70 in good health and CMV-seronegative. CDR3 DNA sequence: TGTGCCAGCAGCTTAGGCGGGGTCGGGGAAAAACTGTTTTTT. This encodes CASSLGGVGEKLFF.